The 18 T cell receptor beta chains below all came from one sample that was sequenced in a study of early T cells in non-severe SARS-CoV-2 infection. TCRdb re-derived calls from the 5' RACE reads in MiXCR, one entry per CDR3 protein. The sample carries about 27,000 distinct CDR3 sequences, 2.9% recorded once. The sample comprised whole blood. The receptors originated from an adult who was a healthcare worker with PCR-confirmed SARS-CoV-2 infection or an uninfected control (not recorded which).

The chain links TRBV5-1 to TRBJ1-5; TRBD1 agrees at 8 bases. Germline V gene data show CDR1 as SGHRS and CDR2 as YFSETQ. The V gene end was trimmed by 5 bases and the J gene end by 4 bases; junction bases not matched to a gene: 8. The CDR3 loop spans 15 amino acids. CDR3 region: CASSLSGGPNQPQHF. CDR3 in DNA: TGCGCCAGCAGTCTCTCAGGGGGCCCGAATCAGCCCCAGCATTTT.

In this sample, this clonotype turned up many times. V usage is TRBV6-6 and J usage is TRBJ1-5, with D perhaps matching TRBD1 (5 bases). Per germline, CDR1 MNHNY and CDR2 SVGAGI (reference sequence). The CDR3 is made up of 17 amino acids. Trimming took off 2 bases at V and 0 bases at J, with 14 bases between the two ends. The CDR3 protein is CASSYPPGGASNQPQHF. CDR3 in DNA: TGTGCCAGCAGTTACCCCCCCGGGGGAGCTAGCAATCAGCCCCAGCATTTT.

This clonotype has at least ten counts. The gene calls are TRBV5-6 and TRBJ2-1, with a weak D call TRBD1 (5 bases). The length of the CDR3 is 12 residues. Germline V lookup: CDR1 SGHDT, CDR2 YYEEEE. Trimming cost V 2 bases and J 9 bases, with 9 bases left between them. CDR3 residues: CASSFQGIEQFF. In nucleotides, the CDR3 is TGTGCCAGCAGCTTCCAGGGAATTGAGCAGTTCTTC.

In its sample, this clonotype was seen many times. The chain combines TRBV10-2 with TRBJ2-2; 7 positions match TRBD2. This CDR3 contains 14 residues. The ends lost 4 bases at V and 7 bases at J; junction bases unmatched: 6. Per the germline V gene, CDR1 is WSHSY and CDR2 is SAAADI. This chain's CDR3 is CASSGPSGLGELFF. The CDR3 region has the DNA TGCGCCAGCAGTGGTCCTAGCGGACTCGGGGAGCTGTTTTTT.

Comments on this clonotype: A junction end diverges from the germline sequence, so it may reflect a read error. The V and J genes are TRBV5-1 and TRBJ1-2; 7 nucleotides line up with TRBD1. The germline V gene encodes CDR1 SGHRS and CDR2 YFSETQ. The CDR3 loop spans 13 amino acids. CDR3 in amino acids: CASSSTGNSGYTF. The CDR3 nucleotides are TGCGCCAGCAGCTCGACAGGGAACTCTGGCTACACCTTC.

Ten or more counts support this clonotype. As DNA, the CDR3 is TGTGCCAGCAGTGTAACACCCAAGAACACCGGGGAGCTGTTTTTT. Translation: CASSVTPKNTGELFF. The chain joins TRBV2 to TRBJ2-2; no clear D gene. This CDR3 comprises 15 residues. From germline, CDR1 is SNHLY and CDR2 FYNNEI. The ends were cut back, 4 bases at V and 1 base at J, with 10 bases in the middle.

In its sample, this clonotype was seen many times. The chain is built from TRBV30 and TRBJ1-1; unclear D gene. Germline V CDR1 and CDR2: GTSNPN, SVGIG (reference sequence). The CDR3 is 11 residues long. The V gene lost 3 bases and the J gene lost 0 bases, with 2 bases spanning the gap. The CDR3 loop reads CAWRMNTEAFF. CDR3 nucleotide sequence: TGTGCCTGGAGGATGAACACTGAAGCTTTCTTT.

This clonotype was picked up many times. V usage is TRBV7-2 and J usage is TRBJ2-2, with 11 bases matching TRBD2. Trimming cost V 5 bases and J 0 bases; bases outside gene matches: 8. The CDR3 is 18 residues long. CDR1 and CDR2 from the germline V gene are SGHTA and FQGNSA. The CDR3, as DNA: TGTGCCAGCAGCCGACAGCTAGCGGGGGGATCGAACACCGGGGAGCTGTTTTTT. It yields the protein CASSRQLAGGSNTGELFF.

At least ten counts were recorded for this clonotype. This chain connects TRBV12-3 or TRBV12-4 to TRBJ2-5; D is perhaps TRBD1 or TRBD2 (5 bases each). CDR3 length equals 17 residues. Trimming cost V 1 base and J 3 bases, with 18 bases left between them. CDR3 DNA sequence: TGTGCCAGCAGTTTAGAAATAGTGCTGGGACCTAAAGAGACCCAGTACTTC. Translating it yields CASSLEIVLGPKETQYF.

This clonotype appeared many times. V gene TRBV6-1 combines with J gene TRBJ2-3; the match to TRBD2 covers 11 bases. CDR1 and CDR2 (germline): MNHNS, SASEGT. The CDR3 contains 12 residues. V shed 7 bases, J shed 9 bases, and the junction held 3 bases outside the gene matches. CDR3 sequence reads: CASMLAGGTQYF. CDR3 bases: TGTGCCAGCATGCTAGCGGGGGGAACGCAGTATTTT.

In this sample, this clonotype turned up many times. The chain is built from TRBV20-1 and TRBJ1-2; D is undetermined. V gave up 6 bases and J gave up 0 bases, with 14 bases separating them. Germline V gene lookup returns CDR1 DFQATT and CDR2 SNEGSKA (reference sequence). The CDR3 covers 14 residues. CDR3 sequence reads: CSAANKAANYGYTF. CDR3 in DNA: TGCAGTGCCGCGAACAAGGCAGCTAACTATGGCTACACCTTC.

In this sample, this clonotype turned up many times. The chain couples TRBV21-1 to TRBJ1-2; TRBD1 reflects the table's D call only, with no check against the DNA. TRBV21-1 is a pseudogene segment. This CDR3 has 14 amino acids. The CDR3 is CASSTRTGGSGYTF. CDR3 bases: TGTGCCAGCAGCACCCGGACAGGGGGCTCGGGCTACACCTTC.

A single count supports this clonotype. The chain links TRBV27 to TRBJ1-1; D call uncertain. The CDR3 contains 15 residues. Germline V CDR1 and CDR2: MNHEY, SMNVEV (reference sequence). Trimming took 3 bases from V and 4 from J, leaving 15 bases between them. CDR3 region: CASSFSAALGTEAFF. CDR3 in DNA: TGTGCCAGCAGTTTCTCCGCGGCTTTGGGCACTGAAGCTTTCTTT.

By share of the sample, this clonotype is medium-sized. V usage is TRBV29-1 and J usage is TRBJ1-2; tentative D call: TRBD1 (6 bases). Germline values: CDR1 SQVTM, CDR2 ANQGSEA. The CDR3 consists of 14 residues. Trimming removed 5 bases at V and 3 bases at J, with 16 bases between. CDR3 bases: TGCAGCGTTCCCCAAGGGGGTTTGCACTATGGCTACACCTTC. Residues: CSVPQGGLHYGYTF.

The table lists this clonotype with many counts. The chain uses TRBV12-3 or TRBV12-4 and TRBJ1-5; possibly TRBD1 for D (6 bases). V lost 6 bases, J lost 6 bases, and 15 bases lay in between. The CDR3 loop spans 14 amino acids. CDR3 nucleotides: TGTGCCAGCAGCCCGAGCGGGGGCACTCAGCCCCAGCATTTT. This gives the protein CASSPSGGTQPQHF.

Many counts were recorded for this clonotype. The CDR3 DNA reads TGTGCCAGCAGCTTCTCGGACAGGGGAAGTTCACCCCTCCACTTT. Its protein product is CASSFSDRGSSPLHF. The genes are TRBV9 and TRBJ1-6; 9 bases map to TRBD1. Germline-derived CDR1 and CDR2 are SGDLS and YYNGEE. The junction had 8 bases not matched to a gene; V was cut back by 4 bases and J by 9 bases. The CDR3 runs 15 residues.

Ten or more counts support this clonotype. J is TRBJ1-1 and V is TRBV2; D is uncertain. This CDR3 comprises 14 residues. The germline CDR1 and CDR2 sequences are SNHLY and FYNNEI. Trimming stripped 0 bases from V and 1 base from J, with 6 bases between. The CDR3 is CASSEALRNTEAFF. CDR3 coding DNA: TGTGCCAGCAGTGAAGCGCTTCGGAACACTGAAGCTTTCTTT.

There are many counts of this clonotype. The chain uses TRBV11-2 and TRBJ2-3, with D perhaps TRBD2 (6 bases). CDR1 and CDR2 from the germline V gene are SGHAT and FQNNGV. CDR3 length: 16 residues. V was trimmed by 3 bases and J by 3 bases, leaving 16 bases between them. The CDR3 sequence is CASSFNAGRATDTQYF. DNA for the CDR3: TGTGCCAGCAGCTTTAACGCGGGACGGGCAACAGATACGCAGTATTTT.